One and the same sample provided the 2 T cell receptor beta chains below, sequenced in a study of shared clonotypes between healthy human individuals. Repertoires were generated with immunoSEQ multiplex PCR, while TCRdb's copy carries only in-frame clones and drops some. The sample holds about 2.4 million clones; roughly 93% are singletons and the top ten take 0.35% to 0.45%. What was sequenced was naive CD4+ T cells from PBMCs. Subset described: CD45RA+ positively selected. The receptors shown here come from a man between 18 and 29 years old in good health. Some clones in this sample may be carry-over from other donors' samples.

The V gene is TRBV11-2, the J gene TRBJ1-3; the D is unclear. V lost 6 bases and J 7 bases, leaving 10 bases between the germline ends. The V gene's germline CDR1 is SGHAT and CDR2 FQNNGV. The length of the CDR3 is 12 residues. Here the CDR3 reads CASRNKSNTIYF. DNA of the CDR3: TGTGCCAGCAGAAATAAATCGAACACCATATATTTT. Together with reference TRBV11-2 and TRBJ1-3, the CDR3 gives the full variable domain: EAGVAQSPRYKIIEKRQSVAFWCNPISGHATLYWYQQILGQGPKLLIQFQNNGVVDDSQLPKDRFSAERLKGVDSTLKIQPAKLEDSAVYLCASRNKSNTIYFGEGSWLTVV.

The chain combines TRBV29-1 with TRBJ2-5; TRBD2 agrees at 10 bases. The DNA end lines up better with TRBJ2-7; the J call may be wrong. This CDR3 is built from 16 residues. Germline-derived CDR1 and CDR2 are SQVTM and ANQGSEA. The CDR3 loop is CSVNARLAGISYEQYF. The CDR3 DNA sequence: TGCAGCGTCAACGCCCGACTAGCGGGTATCTCCTACGAGCAGTACTTC.